This T cell receptor (beta chain) was documented in a study of blood T cell repertoires in COVID-19. Germline CDR1 is MDHEN and CDR2 is SYDVKM. The CDR3 consists of 11 residues. V lost 8 bases to trimming and J lost 0 bases, with 4 bases between them. The study recruited people aged about 18 to 90 years across 24 US areas. The method was immunoSEQ multiplex PCR; TCRdb's version includes in-frame clones alone and lacks a portion of them. Of 310,000 or so clones in the sample, around 90% are singletons; the top ten hold about 6%. The clonotype comes from a woman in her thirties or forties who had recovered from COVID-19. The material sequenced was PBMCs or T cells enriched from blood (not recorded which). V gene TRBV28 combines with J gene TRBJ1-1; no definite D call. CDR3 loop: CASFMNTEAFF. In DNA form, the CDR3 reads TGTGCCAGCTTCATGAACACTGAAGCTTTCTTT. The entire variable domain, with the rest obtained from reference TRBV28 and TRBJ1-1, is as follows: DVKVTQSSRYLVKRTGEKVFLECVQDMDHENMFWYRQDPGLGLRLIYFSYDVKMKEKGDIPEGYSVSREKKERFSLILESASTNQTSMYLCASFMNTEAFFGQGTRLTVV.